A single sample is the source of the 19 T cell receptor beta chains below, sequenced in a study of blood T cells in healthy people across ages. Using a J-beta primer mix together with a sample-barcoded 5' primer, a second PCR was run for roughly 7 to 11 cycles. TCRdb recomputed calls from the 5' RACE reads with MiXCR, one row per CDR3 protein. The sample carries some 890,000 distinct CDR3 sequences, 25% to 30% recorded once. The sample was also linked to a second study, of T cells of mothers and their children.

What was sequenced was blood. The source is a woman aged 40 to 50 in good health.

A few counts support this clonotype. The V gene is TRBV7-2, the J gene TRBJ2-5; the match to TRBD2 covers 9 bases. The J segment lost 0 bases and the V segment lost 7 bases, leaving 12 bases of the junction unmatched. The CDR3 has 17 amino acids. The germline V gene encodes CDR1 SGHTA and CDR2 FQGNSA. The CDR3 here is CASTFRMAGGYQETQYF. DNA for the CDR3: TGTGCCAGCACCTTCCGGATGGCGGGGGGGTACCAAGAGACCCAGTACTTC.

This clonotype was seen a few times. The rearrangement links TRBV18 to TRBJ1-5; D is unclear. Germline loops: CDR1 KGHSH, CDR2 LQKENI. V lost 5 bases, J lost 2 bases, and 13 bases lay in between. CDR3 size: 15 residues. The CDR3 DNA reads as TGTGCCAGCTCATTAAAGGAGGGTGGCAATCAGCCCCAGCATTTT. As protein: CASSLKEGGNQPQHF. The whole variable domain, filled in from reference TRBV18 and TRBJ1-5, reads NAGVMQNPRHLVRRRGQEARLRCSPMKGHSHVYWYRQLPEEGLKFMVYLQKENIIDESGMPKERFSAEFPKEGPSILRIQQVVRGDSAAYFCASSLKEGGNQPQHFGDGTRLSIL.

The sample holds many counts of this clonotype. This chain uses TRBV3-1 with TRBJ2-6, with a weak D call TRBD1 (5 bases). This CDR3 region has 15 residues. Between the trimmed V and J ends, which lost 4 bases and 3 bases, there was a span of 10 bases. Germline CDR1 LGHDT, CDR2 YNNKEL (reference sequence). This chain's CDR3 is CASSLQGIGANVLTF. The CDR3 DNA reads TGTGCCAGCAGCCTTCAGGGAATTGGGGCCAACGTCCTGACTTTC. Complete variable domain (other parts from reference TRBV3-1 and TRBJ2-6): DTAVSQTPKYLVTQMGNDKSIKCEQNLGHDTMYWYKQDSKKFLKIMFSYNNKELIINETVPNRFSPKSPDKAHLNLHINSLELGDSAVYFCASSLQGIGANVLTFGAGSRLTVL.

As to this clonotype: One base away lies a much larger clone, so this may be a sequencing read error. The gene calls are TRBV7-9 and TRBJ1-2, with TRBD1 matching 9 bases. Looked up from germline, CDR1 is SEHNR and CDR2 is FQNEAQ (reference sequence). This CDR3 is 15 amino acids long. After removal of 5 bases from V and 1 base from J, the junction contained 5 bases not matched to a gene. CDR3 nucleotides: TGTGCCAGCAGCCCCGGGACAGGGATTAACTATGGCTACACCTTC. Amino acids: CASSPGTGINYGYTF. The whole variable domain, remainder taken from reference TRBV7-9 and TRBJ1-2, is DTGVSQNPRHKITKRGQNVTFRCDPISEHNRLYWYRQTLGQGPEFLTYFQNEAQLEKSRLLSDRFSAERPKGSFSTLEIQRTEQGDSAMYLCASSPGTGINYGYTFGSGTRLTVV.

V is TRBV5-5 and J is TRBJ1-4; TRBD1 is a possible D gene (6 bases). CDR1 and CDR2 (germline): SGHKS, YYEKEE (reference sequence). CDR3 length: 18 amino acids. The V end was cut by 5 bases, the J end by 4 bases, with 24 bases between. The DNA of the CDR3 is TGTGCCAGCAGTTTGAGGAGGACCACAGGGCCTTATAATGAAAAACTGTTTTTT. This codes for CASSLRRTTGPYNEKLFF.

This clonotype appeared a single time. As DNA, the CDR3 is TGTGCCAGCAGCCGGAACCAGGGGCCGATTGCGGGGTACCAAGAGACCCAGTACTTC. It yields the protein CASSRNQGPIAGYQETQYF. The chain carries TRBV6-1 and TRBJ2-5; TRBD1 or TRBD2 may be the D gene (6 bases each). The ends were cut back, 6 bases at V and 0 bases at J, with 26 bases in the middle. Per the germline V gene, CDR1 is MNHNS and CDR2 is SASEGT. This CDR3 has 19 amino acids.

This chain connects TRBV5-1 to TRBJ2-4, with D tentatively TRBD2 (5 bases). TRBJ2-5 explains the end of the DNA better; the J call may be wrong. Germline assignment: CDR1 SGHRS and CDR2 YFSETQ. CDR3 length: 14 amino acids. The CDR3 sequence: CASSLGERQETQYF. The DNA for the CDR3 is TGCGCCAGCAGCTTGGGGGAGCGGCAAGAGACCCAGTACTTC.

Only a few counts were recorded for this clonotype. This CDR3 is CASSLGYGRSETQYF. DNA for the CDR3: TGTGCCAGCAGCTTAGGATACGGCAGATCAGAGACCCAGTACTTC. The chain employs TRBV7-2 and TRBJ2-5; D uncertain. With 1 base removed from V and 4 bases from J, the gap between germline ends came to 13 bases. Germline-derived CDR1 and CDR2 are SGHTA and FQGNSA. This CDR3 comprises 15 residues.

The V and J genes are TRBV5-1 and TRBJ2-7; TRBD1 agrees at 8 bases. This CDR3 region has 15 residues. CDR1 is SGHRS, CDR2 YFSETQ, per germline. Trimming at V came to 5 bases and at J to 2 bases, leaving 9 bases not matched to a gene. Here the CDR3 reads CASSFSTGQAYEQYF. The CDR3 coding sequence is TGCGCCAGCAGTTTTTCCACGGGACAGGCCTACGAGCAGTACTTC.

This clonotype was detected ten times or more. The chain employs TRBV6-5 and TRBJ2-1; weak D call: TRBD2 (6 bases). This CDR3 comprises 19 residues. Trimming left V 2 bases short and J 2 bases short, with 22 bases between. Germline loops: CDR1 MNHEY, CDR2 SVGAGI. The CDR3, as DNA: TGTGCCAGCAGTTACCGACGCCCCATCCCCGGGGGAGCCTACAATGAGCAGTTCTTC. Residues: CASSYRRPIPGGAYNEQFF.

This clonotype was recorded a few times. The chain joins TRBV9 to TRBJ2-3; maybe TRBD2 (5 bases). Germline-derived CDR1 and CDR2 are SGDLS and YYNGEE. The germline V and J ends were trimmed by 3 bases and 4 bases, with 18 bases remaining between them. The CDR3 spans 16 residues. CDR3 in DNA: TGTGCCAGCAGCGCCGAGGGAGTTCCGATTTCAGATACGCAGTATTTT. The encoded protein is CASSAEGVPISDTQYF.

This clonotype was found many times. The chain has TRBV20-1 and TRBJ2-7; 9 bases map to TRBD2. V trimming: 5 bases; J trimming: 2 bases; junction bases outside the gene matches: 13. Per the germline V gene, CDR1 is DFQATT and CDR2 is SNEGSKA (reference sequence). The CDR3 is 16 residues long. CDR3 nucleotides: TGCAGTGCTGAGCGATTGGGGCTAGCGGGGCCCTACGAGCAGTACTTC. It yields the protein CSAERLGLAGPYEQYF.

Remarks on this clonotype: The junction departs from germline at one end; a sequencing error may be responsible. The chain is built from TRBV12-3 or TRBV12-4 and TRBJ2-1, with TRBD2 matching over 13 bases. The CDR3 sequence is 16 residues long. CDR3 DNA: TGTACCAGCAGGTATCCGGGACTAGCGGGATGTAATGAGCAGTTCTTC. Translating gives CTSRYPGLAGCNEQFF.

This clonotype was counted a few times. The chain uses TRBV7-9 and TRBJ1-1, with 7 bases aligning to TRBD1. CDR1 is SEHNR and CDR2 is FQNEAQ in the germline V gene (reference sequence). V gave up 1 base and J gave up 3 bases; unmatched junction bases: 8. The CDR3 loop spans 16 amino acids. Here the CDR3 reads CASSLGETGAHTEAFF. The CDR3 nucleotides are TGTGCCAGCAGCTTAGGCGAAACAGGGGCCCACACTGAAGCTTTCTTT.

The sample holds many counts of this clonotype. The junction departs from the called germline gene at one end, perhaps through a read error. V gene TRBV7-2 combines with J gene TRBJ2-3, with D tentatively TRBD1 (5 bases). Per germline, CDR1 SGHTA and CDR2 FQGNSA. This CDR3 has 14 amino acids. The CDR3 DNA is TGCGCCAGCAGCTCCGACAGCAGCACAGATACGCAGTATTTT. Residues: CASSSDSSTDTQYF.

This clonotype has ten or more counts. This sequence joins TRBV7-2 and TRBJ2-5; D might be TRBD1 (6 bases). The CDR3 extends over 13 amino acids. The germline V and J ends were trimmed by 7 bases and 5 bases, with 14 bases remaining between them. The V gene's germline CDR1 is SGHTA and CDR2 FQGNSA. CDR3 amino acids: CASTRQEPETQYF. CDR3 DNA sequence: TGTGCCAGCACCCGACAGGAGCCCGAGACCCAGTACTTC.

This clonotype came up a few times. The CDR3 here is CASTPSTGLNTEAFF. DNA of the CDR3: TGTGCCAGCACCCCCTCGACAGGGCTGAACACTGAAGCTTTCTTT. The chain employs TRBV6-2 or TRBV6-3 and TRBJ1-1; 7 bases fit TRBD1. Germline-derived CDR1 and CDR2 are MNHEY and SVGEGT. V trimming: 7 bases; J trimming: 0 bases; junction bases outside the gene matches: 8. This CDR3 spans 15 amino acids.

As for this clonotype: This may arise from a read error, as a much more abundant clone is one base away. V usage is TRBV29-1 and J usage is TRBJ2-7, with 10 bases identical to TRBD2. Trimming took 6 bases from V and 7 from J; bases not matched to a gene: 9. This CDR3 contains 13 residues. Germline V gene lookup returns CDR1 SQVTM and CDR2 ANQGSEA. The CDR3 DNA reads TGCAGCGTCGGAGCGGGGGGGCCTTCTGAGCAGTACTTC. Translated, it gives CSVGAGGPSEQYF.

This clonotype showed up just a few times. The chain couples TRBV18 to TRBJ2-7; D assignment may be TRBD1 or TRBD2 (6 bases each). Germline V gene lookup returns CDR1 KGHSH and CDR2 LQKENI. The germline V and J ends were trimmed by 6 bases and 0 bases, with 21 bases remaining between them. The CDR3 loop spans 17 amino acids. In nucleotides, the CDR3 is TGTGCCAGCTCCTCCAGCTACGGGGGCATAAACTCCTACGAGCAGTACTTC. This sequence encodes CASSSSYGGINSYEQYF.